This T cell receptor beta chain was sequenced for a study of T cell changes during pregnancy in multiple sclerosis. Profiling relied on immunoSEQ multiplex PCR, and the TCRdb table lists in-frame clones only, not all of them. Of around 42,000 clones listed, 88% were seen once; the top ten hold over 4%. The length of the CDR3 is 14 residues. V shed 4 bases and J 6 bases; nucleotides not matched to a gene: 3. Germline V gene data show CDR1 as PRHDT and CDR2 as FYEKMQ (reference sequence). This chain connects TRBV13 to TRBJ2-1; TRBD1 matches 10 bases. Sequencing used peripheral blood, obtained in the first trimester of pregnancy. This clonotype was sampled from a female donor in good health, enrolled as a control in a pregnancy study. The CDR3 spells CASSSRTGGNEQFF. The CDR3, as DNA: TGTGCCAGCAGCTCGAGGACAGGGGGCAATGAGCAGTTCTTC.